The clone carrying this TCR beta chain came up many times. Antigen: not known. Stable Graves' hyperthyroidism meant no ophthalmopathy progression within 18 months. These data come from a study of T cells in Graves' hyperthyroidism and ophthalmopathy. Study findings and constraints: Patients with ophthalmopathy were separated from those with stable hyperthyroidism by a 13 V-J model. With a median lead of 6.5 months before onset, the model predicted ophthalmopathy.

TCR beta CDR3 sequences were amplified from RNA transcripts. TCR CDR3 regions were first amplified by RT-PCR with HTBI primers. In TCRdb, the multiplex PCR reads were re-called with MiXCR into one record per CDR3 protein. This sample has about 350,000 distinct CDR3 sequences, with approximately 19% found just once. The germline V gene encodes CDR1 PRHDT and CDR2 FYEKMQ (reference sequence). With 4 bases removed from V and 9 bases from J, the gap between germline ends came to 12 bases. This CDR3 has 12 residues. This receptor was taken from a young woman with Graves' hyperthyroidism. The sample taken for sequencing was blood. The J gene is TRBJ1-2, the V gene TRBV13; no reliable D call. The CDR3 region has the DNA TGTGCCAGCAGCTCGGATCTGAGTAGCTACACCTTC. Translated, it gives CASSSDLSSYTF.